This T cell receptor beta chain is from a study of cytomegalovirus exposure and HLA in healthy donors. Background on the study: Across 300 to 400 genotyped donors, around 80% landed in the Caucasian-associated ancestry cluster.

A remark on this clone: The antigen remains undetermined.

CDR1 is SEHNR and CDR2 is FQNEAQ in the germline V gene (reference sequence). The CDR3 consists of 18 residues. V trimming: 1 base; J trimming: 2 bases; junction bases outside the gene matches: 10. The study's findings and limits: Most TCR sequences were seen very rarely across donors, but some public TCRs occurred in many. Fewer N-insertions (relative to the roughly 610-donor mean) were reportedly seen in an Asian-associated ancestry cluster in a later analysis. Reports state that TCR beta sequences accurately predicted most subjects' HLA-A and HLA-B alleles.

Primers: 60 Vbeta forward and 13 Jbeta reverse. Measured with immunoSEQ multiplex PCR; TCRdb has only the in-frame clones, and not every one. This table has about 180,000 clones, roughly four fifths appearing once. What was sequenced was PBMCs. This clonotype was obtained from a male donor in good health and CMV-seronegative. The chain is built from TRBV7-9 and TRBJ2-1; 8 nucleotides agree with TRBD2. For the CDR3, the DNA is TGTGCCAGCAGCTTAGAGTGGTCCCCGGGACTAGCCTACAATGAGCAGTTCTTC. Translation: CASSLEWSPGLAYNEQFF.